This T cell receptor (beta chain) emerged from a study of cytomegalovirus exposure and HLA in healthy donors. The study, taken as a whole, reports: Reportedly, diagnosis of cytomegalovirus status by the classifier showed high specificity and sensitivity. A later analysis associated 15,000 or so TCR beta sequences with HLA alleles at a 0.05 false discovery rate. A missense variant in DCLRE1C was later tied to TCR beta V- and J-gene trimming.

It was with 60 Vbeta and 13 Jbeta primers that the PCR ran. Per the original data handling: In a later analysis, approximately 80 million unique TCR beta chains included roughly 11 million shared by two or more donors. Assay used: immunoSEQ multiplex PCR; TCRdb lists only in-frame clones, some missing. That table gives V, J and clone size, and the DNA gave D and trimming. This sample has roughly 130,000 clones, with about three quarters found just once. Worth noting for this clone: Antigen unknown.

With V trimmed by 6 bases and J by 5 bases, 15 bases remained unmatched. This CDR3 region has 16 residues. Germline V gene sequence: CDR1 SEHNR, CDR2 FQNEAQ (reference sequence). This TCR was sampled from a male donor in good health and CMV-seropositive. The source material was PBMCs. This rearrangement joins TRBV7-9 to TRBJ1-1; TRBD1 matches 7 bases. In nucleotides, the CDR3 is TGTGCCAGCAGGCCCGGGACAGCCGAGTGGAGTACTGAAGCTTTCTTT. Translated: CASRPGTAEWSTEAFF.